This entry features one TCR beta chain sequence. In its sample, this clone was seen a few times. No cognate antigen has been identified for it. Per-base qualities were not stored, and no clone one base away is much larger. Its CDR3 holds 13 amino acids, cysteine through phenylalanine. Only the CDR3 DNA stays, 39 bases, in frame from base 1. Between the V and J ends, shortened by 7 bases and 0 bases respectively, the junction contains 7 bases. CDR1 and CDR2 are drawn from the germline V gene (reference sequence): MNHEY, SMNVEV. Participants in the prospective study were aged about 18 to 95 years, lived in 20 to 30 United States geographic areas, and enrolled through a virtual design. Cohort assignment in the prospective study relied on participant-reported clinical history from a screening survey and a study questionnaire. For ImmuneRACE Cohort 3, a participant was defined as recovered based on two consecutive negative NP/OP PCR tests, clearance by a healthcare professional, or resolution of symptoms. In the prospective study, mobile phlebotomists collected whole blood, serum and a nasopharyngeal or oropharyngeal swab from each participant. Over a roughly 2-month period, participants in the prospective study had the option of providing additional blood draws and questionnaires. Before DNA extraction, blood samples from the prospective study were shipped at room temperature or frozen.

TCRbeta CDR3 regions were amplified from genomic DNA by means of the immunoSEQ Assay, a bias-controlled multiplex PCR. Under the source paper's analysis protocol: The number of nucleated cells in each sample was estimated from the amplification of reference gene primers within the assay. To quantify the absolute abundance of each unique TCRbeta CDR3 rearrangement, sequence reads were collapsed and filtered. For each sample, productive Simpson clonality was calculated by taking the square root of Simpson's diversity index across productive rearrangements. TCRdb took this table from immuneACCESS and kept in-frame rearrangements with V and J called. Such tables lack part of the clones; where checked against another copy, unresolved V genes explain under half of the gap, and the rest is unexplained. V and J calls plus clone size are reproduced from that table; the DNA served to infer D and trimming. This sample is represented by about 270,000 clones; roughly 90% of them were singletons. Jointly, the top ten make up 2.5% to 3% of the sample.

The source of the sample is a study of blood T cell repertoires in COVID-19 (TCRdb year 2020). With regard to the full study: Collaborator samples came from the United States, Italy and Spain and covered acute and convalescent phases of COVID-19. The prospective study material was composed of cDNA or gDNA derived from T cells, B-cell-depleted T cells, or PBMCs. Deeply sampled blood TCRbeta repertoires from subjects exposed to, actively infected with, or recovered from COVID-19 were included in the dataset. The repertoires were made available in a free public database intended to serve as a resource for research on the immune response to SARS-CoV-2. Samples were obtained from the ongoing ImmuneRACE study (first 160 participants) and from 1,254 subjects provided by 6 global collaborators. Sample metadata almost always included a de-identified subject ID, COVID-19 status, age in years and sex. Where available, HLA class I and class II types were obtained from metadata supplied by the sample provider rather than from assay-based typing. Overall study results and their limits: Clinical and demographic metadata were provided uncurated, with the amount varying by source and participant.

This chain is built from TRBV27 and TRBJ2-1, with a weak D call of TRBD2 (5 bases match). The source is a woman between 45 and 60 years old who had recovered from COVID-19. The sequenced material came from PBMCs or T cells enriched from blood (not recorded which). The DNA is TGTGCCAGCAACGCGGGCTCCTACAATGAGCAGTTCTTC. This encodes CASNAGSYNEQFF.